These 27 T cell receptor beta chains came from one sample sequenced in a study of radiation and T cells in renal cell carcinoma. The protocol was immunoSEQ multiplex PCR, while the TCRdb copy is restricted to in-frame clones and leaves out a portion. Among some 8,000 clones listed, 55% to 80% were seen once. Treatment noted: treatment-naive control, cytoreductive nephrectomy. This material consisted of tumor tissue, taken from a patient whose treatment was nephrectomy without radiotherapy. These receptors were obtained from a man aged 55 to 70 with renal cell carcinoma.

V is TRBV29-1 and J is TRBJ2-7; D is perhaps TRBD1 (6 bases). V was pared by 4 bases and J by 6 bases, with 13 bases between. This CDR3 is built from 12 residues. The germline CDR1 and CDR2 sequences are SQVTM and ANQGSEA. The CDR3 DNA is TGCAGCGTTGGGGCCCAGGGGTCCGAGCAGTACTTC. This translates into CSVGAQGSEQYF.

The chain has TRBV19 and TRBJ1-1, with 12 bases fitting TRBD1. The length of the CDR3 is 16 residues. Germline values: CDR1 LNHDA, CDR2 SQIVND (reference sequence). V lost 5 bases and J lost 7; bases outside the gene matches: 11. CDR3 sequence (DNA): TGTGCCAGTAGTCCCTGGGACAGGGGGCAGAGTAGTGAAGCTTTCTTT. Its translation: CASSPWDRGQSSEAFF.

The chain employs TRBV6-5 and TRBJ1-1; D possibly corresponds to TRBD1 (5 bases). V lost 6 bases and J 1 base, leaving 12 bases between the germline ends. The CDR3 runs to 14 residues. Germline CDR1 is MNHEY and CDR2 is SVGAGI. The CDR3 sequence: CASREGRWNTEAFF. The CDR3, as DNA: TGTGCCAGCAGGGAGGGGCGATGGAACACTGAAGCTTTCTTT.

Only a few counts were recorded for this clone. The rearrangement uses TRBV11-3 and TRBJ1-1; tentative D call: TRBD1 (5 bases). The CDR3 extends over 13 amino acids. V shed 3 bases and J shed 1 base, with 6 bases lying between them. CDR1 is SGHNT, CDR2 YENEEA, per germline. DNA of the CDR3: TGTGCCAGCAGCTTCGGGGGGAACACTGAAGCTTTCTTT. Its translation: CASSFGGNTEAFF.

The J gene is TRBJ2-5, the V gene TRBV14, with 9 bases lining up with TRBD1. Gene TRBJ2-7 matches the end of the DNA better, so the J call may be wrong. Germline V lookup: CDR1 SGHDN, CDR2 FVKESK. The CDR3 has 15 amino acids. In DNA, the CDR3 is TGTGCCAGCAGCCACGGGCCGGGACAGGGCTACGAGCAGTACTTC. As protein: CASSHGPGQGYEQYF.

This clone was seen a few times. The chain joins TRBV7-3 to TRBJ2-2; 7 positions agree with TRBD1. The germline V gene has CDR1 SGHTA and CDR2 FQGTGA. V lost 5 bases, J lost 3 bases, and 3 bases stayed unmatched. The CDR3 covers 14 residues. CDR3 residues: CASSQQGYTGELFF. The CDR3, as DNA: TGTGCCAGCAGCCAACAGGGGTACACCGGGGAGCTGTTTTTT.

This clone was detected a few times. This sequence joins TRBV6-5 and TRBJ1-6; D is ambiguous. Trimming took 4 bases from V and 10 from J, leaving 11 bases between them. Germline V gives CDR1 MNHEY, CDR2 SVGAGI. The CDR3 runs 13 residues. The CDR3 DNA reads TGTGCCAGCAGTTCGGAGATCGACTCACCCCTCCACTTT. Encoded protein: CASSSEIDSPLHF.

The gene calls are TRBV6-5 and TRBJ2-7, with TRBD2 identical over 12 bases. With V trimmed by 3 bases and J by 3 bases, 6 bases remained unmatched. The germline CDR1 and CDR2 sequences are MNHEY and SVGAGI. This CDR3 spans 16 amino acids. The CDR3 nucleotides read TGTGCCAGCAGTTATCTAGGACTAGCGGGGAGCTACGAGCAGTACTTC. This gives the protein CASSYLGLAGSYEQYF.

The chain couples TRBV7-9 to TRBJ2-7; no clear D. The CDR3 has 13 residues. Looked up from germline, CDR1 is SEHNR and CDR2 is FQNEAQ (reference sequence). Trimming shortened V by 2 bases and J by 1 base, and 6 bases separated the two germline ends. For the CDR3, the DNA is TGTGCCAGCAGCTTATCCCAGTCCTACGAGCAGTACTTC. Protein: CASSLSQSYEQYF.

J is TRBJ1-1 and V is TRBV7-3; no clear D. The CDR3 has 16 amino acids. The V gene lost 2 bases and the J gene lost 3 bases, with 16 bases spanning the gap. Germline V gene sequence: CDR1 SGHTA, CDR2 FQGTGA. DNA for the CDR3: TGTGCCAGCAGCTTATTTGGTCCCCAAAGATACACTGAAGCTTTCTTT. It encodes CASSLFGPQRYTEAFF. Based on the CDR3 plus reference TRBV7-3 and TRBJ1-1, the full variable domain is GAGVSQTPSNKVTEKGKYVELRCDPISGHTALYWYRQSLGQGPEFLIYFQGTGAADDSGLPNDRFFAVRPEGSVSTLKIQRTERGDSAVYLCASSLFGPQRYTEAFFGQGTRLTVV.

The CDR3 protein is CASSVLAGGPPDTQYF. Here the CDR3 DNA reads TGTGCCAGCAGTGTACTAGCGGGAGGGCCCCCAGATACGCAGTATTTT. This chain links TRBV6-4 with TRBJ2-3, with 13 nucleotides matching TRBD2. This CDR3 spans 16 amino acids. Germline values: CDR1 MRHNA, CDR2 SNTAGT. Trimming removed 4 bases from V and 4 bases from J; junction bases left unmatched: 5.

The chain has TRBV6-5 and TRBJ1-5, with TRBD1 matching over 7 bases. Trimming cost V 2 bases and J 0 bases; bases outside gene matches: 4. The CDR3 totals 16 residues. CDR1 and CDR2 (germline): MNHEY, SVGAGI. CDR3 DNA: TGTGCCAGCAGTTACCGGACAGGCTATAGCAATCAGCCCCAGCATTTT. Translating gives CASSYRTGYSNQPQHF.

The V gene is TRBV10-3, the J gene TRBJ2-1; the match to TRBD1 covers 9 bases. Germline V gene lookup returns CDR1 ENHRY and CDR2 SYGVKD. Unmatched junction bases numbered 4, after V lost 6 bases and J lost 1 base. This CDR3 is 15 amino acids long. CDR3 coding DNA: TGTGCCATCAGAAGGACAGGGGAATCCTACAATGAGCAGTTCTTC. Translating gives CAIRRTGESYNEQFF.

The chain links TRBV5-4 to TRBJ1-2; D may be TRBD1 (6 bases). Deletions cut 3 bases from V and 8 bases from J, with 20 bases between. Germline lookup yields CDR1 SGHNT and CDR2 YYREEE (reference sequence). This CDR3 comprises 15 residues. In DNA, the CDR3 is TGTGCCAGCAGCTCCCCTCTGTCAGGGGAAGGAGGCTACACCTTC. As protein: CASSSPLSGEGGYTF.

This chain links TRBV7-2 with TRBJ1-1, with unresolved D. V lost 5 bases to trimming and J lost 1 base, with 8 bases between them. Looked up from germline, CDR1 is SGHTA and CDR2 is FQGNSA. The CDR3 runs to 13 residues. The CDR3 loop is CASSPQGNTEAFF. The CDR3 coding sequence is TGTGCCAGCAGCCCACAAGGGAACACTGAAGCTTTCTTT.

This clone was seen a few times. J is TRBJ2-7 and V is TRBV7-3; D is uncertain. The CDR3 sequence is 15 residues long. Germline V CDR1 and CDR2: SGHTA, FQGTGA. Trimming left V 2 bases short and J 7 bases short, with 18 bases between. The CDR3 spells CASSLFGGGDKEQYF. CDR3 bases: TGTGCCAGCAGCTTATTCGGCGGCGGTGACAAAGAGCAGTACTTC. Together with reference TRBV7-3 and TRBJ2-7, the CDR3 gives the full variable domain: GAGVSQTPSNKVTEKGKYVELRCDPISGHTALYWYRQSLGQGPEFLIYFQGTGAADDSGLPNDRFFAVRPEGSVSTLKIQRTERGDSAVYLCASSLFGGGDKEQYFGPGTRLTVT.

This clone was found once. The rearrangement joins TRBV18 to TRBJ2-1; 10 bases are a match to TRBD1. Germline V CDR1 and CDR2: KGHSH, LQKENI. This CDR3 region has 15 residues. With V trimmed by 2 bases and J by 7 bases, 5 bases remained unmatched. CDR3 in amino acids: CASSPGTGAINEQFF. For the CDR3, the DNA is TGTGCCAGCTCACCAGGGACAGGGGCGATTAATGAGCAGTTCTTC. The full variable domain, with the rest looked up from reference TRBV18 and TRBJ2-1, is NAGVMQNPRHLVRRRGQEARLRCSPMKGHSHVYWYRQLPEEGLKFMVYLQKENIIDESGMPKERFSAEFPKEGPSILRIQQVVRGDSAAYFCASSPGTGAINEQFFGPGTRLTVL.

The CDR3 is CASSWQDEQYF. The CDR3 coding sequence is TGTGCCAGCAGTTGGCAGGACGAGCAGTACTTC. This chain links TRBV27 with TRBJ2-7; D remains unclear. In germline, CDR1 is MNHEY, CDR2 SMNVEV (reference sequence). The CDR3 extends over 11 amino acids. Trimming took 4 bases from V and 5 from J, leaving 6 bases between them.

This chain uses TRBV4-1 with TRBJ2-7; 13 bases agree with TRBD2. Germline values: CDR1 MGHRA, CDR2 YSYEKL. There are 15 residues in the CDR3. J was trimmed by 6 bases and V by 5 bases; bases with no gene match: 7. This CDR3 is CASSFGLAGVREQYF. Written as DNA, the CDR3 is TGCGCCAGCAGCTTCGGACTAGCGGGAGTTCGCGAGCAGTACTTC.

The genes are TRBV5-4 and TRBJ2-7; a weak D match, TRBD2 (7 bases). Trimming stripped 4 bases from V and 5 bases from J, with 19 bases between. This CDR3 has 15 residues. Germline V gene lookup returns CDR1 SGHNT and CDR2 YYREEE (reference sequence). CDR3 coding DNA: TGTGCCAGCAGCGCCGCTCGGGGGGCCGTAAACGAGCAGTACTTC. As protein: CASSAARGAVNEQYF.

V gene TRBV7-2 combines with J gene TRBJ2-4; 8 positions match TRBD1. J was trimmed by 4 bases and V by 1 base; bases with no gene match: 0. CDR3 length: 14 residues. Looked up from germline, CDR1 is SGHTA and CDR2 is FQGNSA. The CDR3 loop reads CASSLGTGKNIQYF. CDR3 DNA sequence: TGTGCCAGCAGCTTAGGGACAGGGAAAAACATTCAGTACTTC.

The chain has TRBV5-1 and TRBJ1-1; TRBD1 aligns across 7 bases. Germline loops: CDR1 SGHRS, CDR2 YFSETQ. The CDR3 contains 14 residues. V trimming: 3 bases; J trimming: 5 bases; junction bases outside the gene matches: 7. CDR3 bases: TGCGCCAGCAGCTACTTGGAGGGGGCTACTGAAGCTTTCTTT. This translates into CASSYLEGATEAFF.

This rearrangement joins TRBV6-8 to TRBJ1-3; D not resolved. Germline V gives CDR1 MNHGY, CDR2 SAAAGT. The V gene lost 2 bases and the J gene lost 5 bases, with 7 bases spanning the gap. The CDR3 is 13 amino acids. Written as DNA, the CDR3 is TGTGCCAGCAGTTACCAGACGAGAAACACCATATATTTT. Amino acids: CASSYQTRNTIYF.

This clone was seen just once. Germline and junction disagree at one end, which may indicate a read error. Different DNA sequences within this sample yield the same CDR3. The chain is built from TRBV19 and TRBJ1-2; 7 nucleotides line up with TRBD1. The CDR3 loop spans 14 amino acids. Germline lookup yields CDR1 LNHDA and CDR2 SQIVND (reference sequence). The CDR3: CASSGQVGVYGYTF. The CDR3 nucleotides are TGTGCCAGTAGTGGACAGGTCGGCGTTTATGGTTACACCTTC.

The V gene is TRBV11-2, the J gene TRBJ1-2; possibly TRBD1 for D (6 bases). Trimming pared 5 bases from V and 2 bases from J, leaving 18 bases between. The CDR3 contains 16 residues. Germline V gene sequence: CDR1 SGHAT, CDR2 FQNNGV. The CDR3 protein is CASSLGGGTSNYGYTF. The CDR3, as DNA: TGTGCCAGCAGCCTAGGGGGGGGAACAAGCAACTATGGCTACACCTTC.

The chain is built from TRBV6-6 and TRBJ1-1; no reliable D call. The germline CDR1 and CDR2 sequences are MNHNY and SVGAGI (reference sequence). Trimming shortened V by 2 bases and J by 6 bases, and 13 bases separated the two germline ends. This CDR3 is 14 amino acids long. This chain's CDR3 is CASSYGRLVPEAFF. DNA for the CDR3: TGTGCCAGCAGTTACGGCAGGCTAGTTCCTGAAGCTTTCTTT.

The chain uses TRBV7-7 and TRBJ1-3; D may be TRBD1 (5 bases). This CDR3 is 12 amino acids long. Trimming shortened V by 5 bases and J by 4 bases, and 6 bases separated the two germline ends. Looked up from germline, CDR1 is SSHAT and CDR2 is FNYEAQ (reference sequence). CDR3 DNA: TGTGCCAGCAGCCGACAGGGAAACACCATATATTTT. Its translation is CASSRQGNTIYF. The complete variable domain, with remaining parts taken from reference TRBV7-7 and TRBJ1-3, reads GAGVSQSPRYKVTKRGQDVTLRCDPISSHATLYWYQQALGQGPEFLTYFNYEAQPDKSGLPSDRFSAERPEGSISTLTIQRTEQRDSAMYRCASSRQGNTIYFGEGSWLTVV.